One T cell receptor (beta chain) is described in this entry. The target antigen is unknown. The PCR made use of 60 Vbeta and 13 Jbeta primers. Repertoires were generated with immunoSEQ multiplex PCR, while TCRdb's copy carries only in-frame clones and drops some. This sample has roughly 98,000 clones, with approximately 72% found just once. This sample is drawn from a study of cytomegalovirus exposure and HLA in healthy donors. Study details: An earlier analysis identified 100 million to 130 million unique TCR beta sequences in 170 million or so T cells.

The donors were healthy bone marrow donors. Study-level results: In an earlier analysis, most TCR beta V segments were productive about 90% or about 30% of the time. The classifier was said to identify cytomegalovirus status with high specificity and sensitivity.

The trim removed 5 bases at V and 4 bases at J, leaving 5 bases unmatched. The germline V gene has CDR1 LNHDA and CDR2 SQIVND (reference sequence). This CDR3 comprises 16 residues. The TCR comes from a woman in her 70s in good health and CMV-seropositive. The V gene is TRBV19, the J gene TRBJ2-2; 12 bases map to TRBD2. The sample comprised PBMCs. The CDR3 DNA reads TGTGCCAGTAGTCTCCGGACTAGCGGGACCACCGGGGAGCTGTTTTTT. Translated, it gives CASSLRTSGTTGELFF.